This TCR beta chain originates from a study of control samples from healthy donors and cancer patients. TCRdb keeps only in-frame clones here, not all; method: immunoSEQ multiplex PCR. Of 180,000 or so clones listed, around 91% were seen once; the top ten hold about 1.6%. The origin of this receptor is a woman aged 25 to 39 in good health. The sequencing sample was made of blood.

CDR3 in amino acids: CASSLNSYGYTF. DNA of the CDR3: TGTGCCAGCAGTTTAAACAGCTATGGCTACACCTTC. This chain connects TRBV28 to TRBJ1-2; no clear D. CDR3 size: 12 residues. With 2 bases removed from V and 4 bases from J, the gap between germline ends came to 5 bases. The germline CDR1 and CDR2 sequences are MDHEN and SYDVKM.